Given below is one T cell receptor (beta chain) in context. This sample was taken from a study of T cells in localized non-small cell lung cancer. CDR1 and CDR2 from the germline V gene are ENHRY and SYGVKD. Trimming removed 10 bases from V and 2 bases from J, with 13 bases in between. The CDR3 extends over 13 amino acids. Using immunoSEQ multiplex PCR, the repertoire was profiled, and TCRdb retains in-frame clones only, with some absent. This table has 25,000 or so clones, roughly 89% appearing once. This rearrangement joins TRBV10-3 to TRBJ2-3, with D perhaps matching TRBD1 (5 bases). The sample in question was peripheral blood, obtained before any cancer treatment. The receptor's source is a male donor aged 60 or over with stage I lung adenocarcinoma. CDR3 sequence reads: CATSTRDTDTQYF. CDR3 nucleotide sequence: TGTGCCACTTCGACCAGGGACACAGATACGCAGTATTTT.